These 8 T cell receptor beta chains originate from one sample sequenced in a study of blood T cell repertoires in COVID-19. The protocol was immunoSEQ multiplex PCR, while the TCRdb copy is restricted to in-frame clones and leaves out a portion. The top ten clones hold roughly 1.7% of a sample with 200,000 to 250,000 clones, more than 85% of them seen once. Sequenced sample: PBMCs or T cells enriched from blood (not recorded which). The receptor set was obtained from a woman in her fifties or sixties who had recovered from COVID-19.

The chain carries TRBV28 and TRBJ2-2; 8 bases are a match to TRBD2. CDR1 is MDHEN, CDR2 SYDVKM, per germline. V was pared by 3 bases and J by 0 bases, with 3 bases of the junction left unmatched. The CDR3 extends over 16 amino acids. In DNA, the CDR3 is TGTGCCAGCAGTTTTAAGGGACTAGCGAACACCGGGGAGCTGTTTTTT. This translates into CASSFKGLANTGELFF.

This rearrangement joins TRBV5-1 to TRBJ2-2; the match to TRBD2 covers 10 bases. Germline V gives CDR1 SGHRS, CDR2 YFSETQ. Germline trimming cut 6 bases from V and 6 bases from J; bases unmatched to any gene: 5. This CDR3 has 14 residues. The CDR3 DNA follows: TGCGCCAGCAACCAGCGGGAGGGTGCCGGGGAGCTGTTTTTT. Amino acids: CASNQREGAGELFF.

The chain has TRBV3-1 (or the pseudogene TRBV3-2) and TRBJ1-1; D is possibly TRBD1 (6 bases). V was shortened by 3 bases and J by 1 base, with 9 bases between the two germline ends. Germline V gene lookup returns CDR1 LGHDT and CDR2 YNNKEL (reference sequence). This CDR3 region has 14 residues. CDR3 amino acids: CASSHWDTNTEAFF. In DNA, the CDR3 is TGTGCCAGCAGCCACTGGGACACGAACACTGAAGCTTTCTTT.

The rearrangement links TRBV27 to TRBJ2-5; TRBD2 matches 7 bases. Unmatched junction bases numbered 16, after V lost 10 bases and J lost 5 bases. Germline-derived CDR1 and CDR2 are MNHEY and SMNVEV (reference sequence). The CDR3 sequence is 15 residues long. The CDR3 protein is CATLGRTSWFETQYF. CDR3 nucleotide sequence: TGTGCCACCCTTGGACGGACTAGTTGGTTTGAGACCCAGTACTTC.

The V call is TRBV27, the J call TRBJ2-5, with 12 bases identical to TRBD2. The germline CDR1 and CDR2 sequences are MNHEY and SMNVEV (reference sequence). The J segment lost 5 bases and the V segment lost 5 bases, leaving 9 bases of the junction unmatched. This CDR3 comprises 16 residues. DNA for the CDR3: TGTGCCAGCAGTACATGGACTAGCGGGAATGGGGAGACCCAGTACTTC. This codes for CASSTWTSGNGETQYF.

The chain carries TRBV19 and TRBJ2-5; perhaps TRBD2 as D (5 bases). Germline V CDR1 and CDR2: LNHDA, SQIVND (reference sequence). With 9 bases removed from V and 0 bases from J, the gap between germline ends came to 17 bases. There are 15 residues in the CDR3. CDR3 bases: TGTGCCAGCGGGATCAGGAATTGGTACCAAGAGACCCAGTACTTC. Translation gives CASGIRNWYQETQYF.

The V call is TRBV5-1, the J call TRBJ2-2, with 7 nucleotides matching TRBD2. This CDR3 spans 15 amino acids. V lost 7 bases and J lost 2; bases outside the gene matches: 8. Germline loops: CDR1 SGHRS, CDR2 YFSETQ. The chain's CDR3 is CASAALAENTGELFF. The CDR3 bases are TGCGCCAGCGCAGCGCTAGCGGAAAACACCGGGGAGCTGTTTTTT.

This clone has more than one count but fewer than ten. The rearrangement links TRBV7-2 to TRBJ2-1, with 10 positions matching TRBD2. The CDR3 runs to 14 residues. The germline V gene has CDR1 SGHTA and CDR2 FQGNSA. The J segment lost 4 bases and the V segment lost 8 bases, leaving 5 bases of the junction unmatched. The CDR3 sequence: CASLRTSGYNEQFF. CDR3 sequence (DNA): TGTGCCAGCCTTCGGACTAGCGGATACAATGAGCAGTTCTTC. Full variable domain (outside the CDR3, taken from reference TRBV7-2 and TRBJ2-1): GAGVSQSPSNKVTEKGKDVELRCDPISGHTALYWYRQSLGQGLEFLIYFQGNSAPDKSGLPSDRFSAERTGGSVSTLTIQRTQQEDSAVYLCASLRTSGYNEQFFGPGTRLTVL.